What follows are 14 T cell receptor beta chains derived from one specimen sequenced in a study of blood T cell repertoires in COVID-19. Profiling relied on immunoSEQ multiplex PCR, and the TCRdb table lists in-frame clones only, not all of them. The sample records some 220,000 clones, 75% to 90% being singletons. The sample comprised peripheral blood. The receptors derive from a woman aged 70-85 years with COVID-19, enrolled during active disease.

This clone came up a few times. The chain uses TRBV6-2 or TRBV6-3 and TRBJ1-1; D uncertain. V gave up 6 bases and J gave up 4 bases, with 12 bases separating them. Germline CDR1 and CDR2: MNHEY and SVGEGT. The CDR3 sequence is 13 residues long. CDR3 sequence (DNA): TGTGCCAGCAGCAAGCAAAAATTCACTGAAGCTTTCTTT. Translated, it gives CASSKQKFTEAFF.

V is TRBV4-3 and J is TRBJ2-7; TRBD1 is a possible D gene (6 bases). The CDR3 is 14 residues long. Germline CDR1 LGHNA, CDR2 YSLEER. The germline V and J ends were trimmed by 1 base and 2 bases, with 9 bases remaining between them. The CDR3 nucleotides are TGCGCCAGCAGCCAAGCCGACAGGCCCTACGAGCAGTACTTC. It is translated as CASSQADRPYEQYF.

The chain employs TRBV25-1 and TRBJ1-2; 7 nucleotides line up with TRBD1. Germline V gene lookup returns CDR1 MGHDK and CDR2 SYGVNS. Unmatched junction bases numbered 3, after V lost 9 bases and J lost 2 bases. The CDR3 loop spans 12 amino acids. This chain's CDR3 is CASSTGNYGYTF. The CDR3 DNA sequence: TGTGCCAGTTCGACAGGGAACTATGGCTACACCTTC.

The J gene is TRBJ2-3, the V gene TRBV27; 7 positions agree with TRBD1. Losses at the gene ends were 4 bases for V and 5 bases for J; bases not matched to a gene: 12. CDR1 is MNHEY, CDR2 SMNVEV, per germline (reference sequence). CDR3 length: 16 residues. Here the CDR3 DNA reads TGTGCCAGCAGTTCGTACAGGGGATCTTCAGGAGATACGCAGTATTTT. Protein: CASSSYRGSSGDTQYF.

The genes are TRBV27 and TRBJ1-1, with 7 positions matching TRBD1. The CDR3 extends over 14 amino acids. The ends lost 2 bases at V and 7 bases at J; junction bases unmatched: 7. Germline-derived CDR1 and CDR2 are MNHEY and SMNVEV (reference sequence). The CDR3 sequence is CASSLTRQGLEAFF. DNA of the CDR3: TGTGCCAGCAGTTTAACGCGACAGGGACTTGAAGCTTTCTTT.

The chain uses TRBV11-3 and TRBJ1-3; D is perhaps TRBD1 (5 bases). The CDR3 is 14 residues long. Germline assignment: CDR1 SGHNT and CDR2 YENEEA. Trimming took off 2 bases at V and 3 bases at J, with 8 bases between the two ends. The CDR3 loop reads CASSLTGLGNTIYF. For the CDR3, the DNA is TGTGCCAGCAGCTTAACGGGACTTGGAAACACCATATATTTT.

The V and J genes are TRBV18 and TRBJ2-5; 9 bases line up with TRBD2. The CDR3 loop spans 16 amino acids. V dropped 0 bases and J dropped 4; count of bases not matched to a gene: 6. Germline CDR1 reads KGHSH; CDR2 reads LQKENI. CDR3 DNA: TGTGCCAGCTCACCACCCTCACTAGCGGGCGGAGAGACCCAGTACTTC. Translation: CASSPPSLAGGETQYF.

The chain joins TRBV10-3 to TRBJ2-3; 9 nucleotides match TRBD1. V trimming: 7 bases; J trimming: 3 bases; junction bases outside the gene matches: 8. This CDR3 region has 15 residues. Germline V gives CDR1 ENHRY, CDR2 SYGVKD. The CDR3 protein is CAIKSGTGTTDTQYF. Written as DNA, the CDR3 is TGTGCCATCAAATCCGGGACAGGGACGACAGATACGCAGTATTTT.

This chain connects TRBV2 to TRBJ2-6, with TRBD1 as a possible D gene (6 bases). Germline V gene data show CDR1 as SNHLY and CDR2 as FYNNEI. V lost 6 bases and J lost 8, with 20 bases in between. CDR3 length: 16 amino acids. The CDR3 bases are TGTGCCAGCAGCCGACCCCTGGCAGGGGTTACCAACGTCCTGACTTTC. Translating gives CASSRPLAGVTNVLTF.

As DNA, the CDR3 is TGCGCCAGCAGGGCCGGGACAGGGAATGAAAAACTGTTTTTT. It yields the protein CASRAGTGNEKLFF. The chain links TRBV5-1 to TRBJ1-4, with TRBD1 identical over 9 bases. V lost 5 bases, J lost 5 bases, and 4 bases stayed unmatched. This CDR3 comprises 14 residues. Germline assignment: CDR1 SGHRS and CDR2 YFSETQ.

V gene TRBV3-1 (or the pseudogene TRBV3-2) combines with J gene TRBJ1-1; possibly TRBD1 for D (6 bases). CDR1 LGHDT and CDR2 YNNKEL come from the germline V gene (reference sequence). Trimming stripped 2 bases from V and 4 bases from J, with 11 bases between. This CDR3 has 14 amino acids. The DNA of the CDR3 is TGTGCCAGCAGCCAAAGGGGGACGGGCACTGAAGCTTTCTTT. It is translated as CASSQRGTGTEAFF.

There are a few counts of this clone. This chain uses TRBV3-1 (or the pseudogene TRBV3-2) with TRBJ2-5; D gene unclear. Trimming removed 3 bases from V and 4 bases from J, with 12 bases in between. Germline lookup yields CDR1 LGHDT and CDR2 YNNKEL (reference sequence). CDR3 size: 14 residues. CDR3 bases: TGTGCCAGCAGCCAGGCCCTAGAAGGAGAGACCCAGTACTTC. Translating it yields CASSQALEGETQYF.

V gene TRBV7-2 combines with J gene TRBJ1-4, with D unresolved. CDR1 and CDR2 (germline): SGHTA, FQGNSA. V lost 4 bases and J 3 bases, leaving 12 bases between the germline ends. The CDR3 is made up of 15 amino acids. This chain's CDR3 is CASSWVTRANEKLFF. DNA of the CDR3: TGTGCCAGCAGCTGGGTGACACGTGCTAATGAAAAACTGTTTTTT.

Note on this clone: Additional DNA sequences in this sample encode the identical CDR3. The CDR3 sequence is CASSPGGNQPQHF. The DNA of the CDR3 is TGTGCCAGCTCACCGGGGGGAAATCAGCCCCAGCATTTT. The rearrangement joins TRBV18 to TRBJ1-5, with a weak D call TRBD1 (5 bases). From germline, CDR1 is KGHSH and CDR2 LQKENI. The V end was cut by 3 bases, the J end by 4 bases, with 7 bases between. CDR3 size: 13 residues.